The 31 T cell receptor beta chains presented below share a single source sample, sequenced in a study of blood T cell repertoires in COVID-19. TCRdb's copy holds only in-frame clones and misses some; the assay was immunoSEQ multiplex PCR. The table shows tens of thousands of clones, with around 89% occurring only once. Sample: peripheral blood. The source of these receptors is an older woman with COVID-19, enrolled during active disease.

The chain uses TRBV19 and TRBJ1-5, with 10 bases that match TRBD1. The germline CDR1 and CDR2 sequences are LNHDA and SQIVND (reference sequence). The junction had 2 bases not matched to a gene; V was cut back by 6 bases and J by 6 bases. The CDR3 extends over 13 amino acids. The CDR3 sequence: CASSGTGAQPQHF. The CDR3 DNA sequence: TGTGCCAGTAGCGGGACAGGGGCTCAGCCCCAGCATTTT.

The V call is TRBV12-3 or TRBV12-4, the J call TRBJ2-3, with unresolved D. Trimming removed 3 bases at V and 5 bases at J, with 6 bases between. CDR3 length equals 12 residues. CDR3 residues: CASSFGEDTQYF. The CDR3 nucleotides read TGTGCCAGCAGTTTCGGTGAAGATACGCAGTATTTT.

V usage is TRBV7-2 and J usage is TRBJ2-3, with D tentatively TRBD2 (7 bases). The V end lost 4 bases, the J end lost 3 bases, and 14 bases lay between the germline ends. The CDR3 consists of 15 residues. Germline V gives CDR1 SGHTA, CDR2 FQGNSA. The CDR3 DNA is TGTGCCAGCAGCTCCCTGGGGGGGCGGACAGATACGCAGTATTTT. Translated, it gives CASSSLGGRTDTQYF.

The rearrangement links TRBV4-3 to TRBJ2-3, with 7 nucleotides matching TRBD2. Trimming cost V 0 bases and J 0 bases; bases outside gene matches: 9. The CDR3 has 18 amino acids. Germline CDR1 and CDR2: LGHNA and YSLEER. For the CDR3, the DNA is TGCGCCAGCAGCCAAGATTGGTCTAGCGGACCTAGCACAGATACGCAGTATTTT. It codes for CASSQDWSSGPSTDTQYF.

This rearrangement joins TRBV20-1 to TRBJ2-7; D call uncertain. Looked up from germline, CDR1 is DFQATT and CDR2 is SNEGSKA (reference sequence). The CDR3 totals 10 residues. The CDR3 bases are TGCAGCGCCAGGCACTACGAGCAGTACTTC. It is translated as CSARHYEQYF.

The J gene is TRBJ2-2, the V gene TRBV4-3; 9 bases line up with TRBD2. J was trimmed by 5 bases and V by 0 bases; bases with no gene match: 10. This CDR3 has 18 residues. The V gene's germline CDR1 is LGHNA and CDR2 YSLEER. The CDR3 loop reads CASSQDGLAGHRTGELFF. The CDR3 region has the DNA TGCGCCAGCAGCCAAGATGGCCTAGCGGGACATCGGACCGGGGAGCTGTTTTTT.

This sequence joins TRBV7-2 and TRBJ2-7; TRBD1 aligns across 10 bases. V lost 2 bases and J lost 0; bases outside the gene matches: 1. Germline assignment: CDR1 SGHTA and CDR2 FQGNSA. The CDR3 is 15 amino acids. CDR3 amino acids: CASSLRTGGSYEQYF. The CDR3 bases are TGTGCCAGCAGCTTACGGACAGGGGGCTCCTACGAGCAGTACTTC.

V gene TRBV7-3 combines with J gene TRBJ2-1; D remains unclear. The V gene's germline CDR1 is SGHTA and CDR2 FQGTGA. The CDR3 has 16 amino acids. V was cut by 5 bases and J by 0 bases, with 14 bases left in between. The CDR3 here is CASSRVGSGSYNEQFF. CDR3 coding DNA: TGTGCCAGCAGCAGAGTTGGCTCGGGCTCCTACAATGAGCAGTTCTTC.

The chain has TRBV21-1 and TRBJ2-1; the table's D call, TRBD2, was not checked against the DNA. TRBV21-1 corresponds to a pseudogene. The CDR3 loop spans 19 amino acids. CDR3 sequence: CASSKPRTSGEIGVNEQFF. CDR3 nucleotide sequence: TGTGCCAGCAGCAAACCAAGGACTAGCGGGGAGATCGGGGTCAATGAGCAGTTCTTC.

This chain joins TRBV4-2 and TRBJ2-2; 12 nucleotides align to TRBD2. Germline values: CDR1 LGHNA, CDR2 YNFKEQ. The V and J ends lost 10 bases and 3 bases, in that order; junction bases with no gene match: 3. The CDR3 is 14 residues long. The DNA of the CDR3 is TGTGCCACCGGACTAGCGGGATACACCGGGGAGCTGTTTTTT. Translating it yields CATGLAGYTGELFF.

The chain carries TRBV7-2 and TRBJ1-5; 7 bases match TRBD1. Germline assignment: CDR1 SGHTA and CDR2 FQGNSA. The V segment lost 6 bases and the J segment 4 bases; nucleotides outside the gene matches: 9. The CDR3 sequence is 15 residues long. CDR3 in amino acids: CASRRSGTVNQPQHF. CDR3 coding DNA: TGTGCCAGCAGACGTTCCGGGACAGTTAATCAGCCCCAGCATTTT.

This chain links TRBV5-1 with TRBJ2-7; 13 bases are shared with TRBD2. V lost 0 bases and J lost 7; bases outside the gene matches: 4. This CDR3 has 15 residues. The germline V gene encodes CDR1 SGHRS and CDR2 YFSETQ. This CDR3 reads CASSLGTSGSWEQYF. The CDR3 DNA reads TGCGCCAGCAGCTTGGGGACTAGCGGGAGTTGGGAGCAGTACTTC.

The chain links TRBV3-1 (or the pseudogene TRBV3-2) to TRBJ1-1; 7 nucleotides line up with TRBD1. The CDR3 is 15 amino acids. Germline-derived CDR1 and CDR2 are LGHDT and YNNKEL (reference sequence). Unmatched junction bases numbered 9, after V lost 4 bases and J lost 4 bases. CDR3 bases: TGTGCCAGCAGCCCTACCCGACAGGGAGGCACTGAAGCTTTCTTT. It yields the protein CASSPTRQGGTEAFF.

This clone occurred once. This chain links TRBV2 with TRBJ1-5; D uncertain. V lost 2 bases, J lost 7 bases, and 9 bases lay in between. Germline CDR1 is SNHLY and CDR2 is FYNNEI. This CDR3 comprises 13 residues. CDR3 in DNA: TGTGCCAGCAGTGAATATAGAGGGCAGCCCCAGCATTTT. Translating gives CASSEYRGQPQHF.

V and J are TRBV4-2 and TRBJ2-7, with TRBD2 identical over 9 bases. The germline gives CDR1 LGHNA, CDR2 YNFKEQ. The CDR3 is made up of 16 amino acids. Trimming at V came to 0 bases and at J to 4 bases, leaving 7 bases not matched to a gene. The CDR3 sequence is CASSQEVSGSKYEQYF. CDR3 in DNA: TGTGCCAGCAGCCAAGAAGTTAGCGGGAGTAAATACGAGCAGTACTTC.

This chain uses TRBV7-9 with TRBJ1-2; D is perhaps TRBD1 (5 bases). The CDR3 is 13 amino acids. V was cut by 5 bases and J by 2 bases, with 9 bases left in between. Germline V gives CDR1 SEHNR, CDR2 FQNEAQ (reference sequence). The CDR3 sequence is CASSPTANYGYTF. CDR3 sequence (DNA): TGTGCCAGCAGCCCGACAGCAAACTATGGCTACACCTTC.

The chain carries TRBV11-3 and TRBJ2-7, with TRBD1 matching 8 bases. The CDR3 is 15 amino acids. CDR1 is SGHNT, CDR2 YENEEA, per germline. Trimming removed 6 bases from V and 3 bases from J; junction bases left unmatched: 10. The CDR3 DNA reads TGTGCCAGCAGGTCAGCCAGGGGGCTTCTCTACGAGCAGTACTTC. This encodes CASRSARGLLYEQYF.

This sequence joins TRBV7-9 and TRBJ2-1, with TRBD2 identical over 10 bases. J was trimmed by 6 bases and V by 4 bases; bases with no gene match: 6. The length of the CDR3 is 15 residues. Germline lookup yields CDR1 SEHNR and CDR2 FQNEAQ (reference sequence). The CDR3 DNA reads TGTGCCAGCAGCTATCTAGCGGGAGAAACCAATGAGCAGTTCTTC. Translating it yields CASSYLAGETNEQFF. Full variable domain (rest looked up from reference TRBV7-9 and TRBJ2-1): DTGVSQNPRHKITKRGQNVTFRCDPISEHNRLYWYRQTLGQGPEFLTYFQNEAQLEKSRLLSDRFSAERPKGSFSTLEIQRTEQGDSAMYLCASSYLAGETNEQFFGPGTRLTVL.

This chain connects TRBV7-6 to TRBJ2-2; TRBD1 matches 8 bases. The V gene end was trimmed by 1 base and the J gene end by 7 bases; junction bases not matched to a gene: 5. In germline, CDR1 is SGHVS, CDR2 FNYEAQ. This CDR3 has 15 amino acids. This chain's CDR3 is CASSLVSGGLGELFF. CDR3 DNA sequence: TGTGCCAGCAGCTTAGTGTCAGGGGGCCTCGGGGAGCTGTTTTTT.

The rearrangement joins TRBV30 to TRBJ1-5; D is uncertain. Between the trimmed V and J ends, which lost 0 bases and 5 bases, there was a span of 11 bases. This CDR3 has 14 residues. The germline CDR1 and CDR2 sequences are GTSNPN and SVGIG (reference sequence). The CDR3: CAWSVGGPDQPQHF. CDR3 coding DNA: TGTGCCTGGAGTGTTGGAGGACCCGATCAGCCCCAGCATTTT.

In DNA, the CDR3 is TGTGCCAGCAGTTACGGGACTAGCGGGTACGAGCAGTACTTC. Its translation: CASSYGTSGYEQYF. This chain joins TRBV6-2 or TRBV6-3 and TRBJ2-7; 12 nucleotides match TRBD2. Germline values: CDR1 MNHEY, CDR2 SVGEGT. With 2 bases clipped from V and 4 bases from J, the junction kept 0 bases outside the gene matches. The CDR3 sequence is 14 residues long.

This chain uses TRBV3-1 (or the pseudogene TRBV3-2) with TRBJ1-6; D unresolved. Trimming left V 6 bases short and J 0 bases short, with 6 bases between. This CDR3 is built from 14 residues. CDR1 is LGHDT, CDR2 YNNKEL, per germline (reference sequence). The DNA of the CDR3 is TGTGCCAGCAGAGGGAGCTCCTATAATTCACCCCTCCACTTT. Protein sequence: CASRGSSYNSPLHF.

The chain uses TRBV9 and TRBJ1-4; weak D call: TRBD1 (6 bases). Germline V gives CDR1 SGDLS, CDR2 YYNGEE. The length of the CDR3 is 14 residues. With 4 bases removed from V and 5 bases from J, the gap between germline ends came to 12 bases. CDR3 DNA: TGTGCCAGCAGCCCACAGGGCGGAAATGAAAAACTGTTTTTT. It is translated as CASSPQGGNEKLFF. The variable domain in full, completed from reference TRBV9 and TRBJ1-4, reads DSGVTQTPKHLITATGQRVTLRCSPRSGDLSVYWYQQSLDQGLQFLIQYYNGEERAKGNILERFSAQQFPDLHSELNLSSLELGDSALYFCASSPQGGNEKLFFGSGTQLSVL.

The chain carries TRBV30 and TRBJ2-1; 13 bases map to TRBD2. Trimming took 8 bases from V and 9 from J; bases not matched to a gene: 10. The CDR3 loop spans 14 amino acids. CDR1 and CDR2 from the germline V gene are GTSNPN and SVGIG (reference sequence). The CDR3 DNA reads TGTGCCAGCACTACTAGCGGGGGGGTCCGTGAGCAGTTCTTC. Its translation is CASTTSGGVREQFF.

A few counts support this clone. The J gene is TRBJ2-7, the V gene TRBV6-4, with 8 bases aligning to TRBD2. CDR1 is MRHNA, CDR2 SNTAGT, per germline. This CDR3 contains 15 residues. The junction had 7 bases not matched to a gene; V was cut back by 3 bases and J by 3 bases. The CDR3 DNA reads as TGTGCCAGCAGTGAAACTAGCGGCGAACACTACGAGCAGTACTTC. Protein sequence: CASSETSGEHYEQYF.

The J gene is TRBJ1-1, the V gene TRBV25-1, with 8 positions matching TRBD1. CDR1 is MGHDK, CDR2 SYGVNS, per germline. This CDR3 is 14 amino acids long. The trim removed 4 bases at V and 1 base at J, leaving 2 bases unmatched. The chain's CDR3 is CASSGTGSNTEAFF. In DNA, the CDR3 is TGTGCCAGCAGTGGGACAGGGTCGAACACTGAAGCTTTCTTT.

The chain has TRBV10-1 and TRBJ2-7; D not resolved. This CDR3 has 15 residues. Germline V gives CDR1 WNHNN, CDR2 SYGVQD (reference sequence). Trimming shortened V by 3 bases and J by 0 bases, and 12 bases separated the two germline ends. For the CDR3, the DNA is TGCGCCAGCAGTGAAGGCCGCGACACCTCCTACGAGCAGTACTTC. Its translation: CASSEGRDTSYEQYF.

The chain carries TRBV19 and TRBJ1-3, with TRBD1 identical over 7 bases. CDR1 is LNHDA and CDR2 is SQIVND in the germline V gene (reference sequence). V shed 7 bases, J shed 0 bases, and the junction held 6 bases outside the gene matches. The CDR3 totals 15 residues. CDR3 coding DNA: TGTGCCAGTACCACTTCAGGGGGCTCTGGAAACACCATATATTTT. Protein sequence: CASTTSGGSGNTIYF.

J is TRBJ2-5 and V is TRBV27, with 7 bases matching TRBD2. There are 16 residues in the CDR3. V lost 2 bases, J lost 2 bases, and 8 bases stayed unmatched. Germline V gene lookup returns CDR1 MNHEY and CDR2 SMNVEV (reference sequence). CDR3 nucleotides: TGTGCCAGCAGTTTAATCGGACTAGGGAGACAAGAGACCCAGTACTTC. Translation: CASSLIGLGRQETQYF.

The rearrangement uses TRBV5-1 and TRBJ1-1, with D perhaps TRBD1 (5 bases). Germline lookup yields CDR1 SGHRS and CDR2 YFSETQ. V was clipped by 6 bases and J by 3 bases, with 9 bases between them. The CDR3 extends over 12 amino acids. The CDR3 region is CASMQGDTEAFF. DNA for the CDR3: TGCGCCAGCATGCAGGGCGACACTGAAGCTTTCTTT.

The chain carries TRBV20-1 and TRBJ1-2; unclear D gene. This CDR3 is built from 14 residues. CDR1 is DFQATT, CDR2 SNEGSKA, per germline (reference sequence). V was shortened by 3 bases and J by 0 bases, with 11 bases between the two germline ends. DNA for the CDR3: TGCAGTGCTAGTACCACGGTGTCTAACTATGGCTACACCTTC. This gives the protein CSASTTVSNYGYTF.